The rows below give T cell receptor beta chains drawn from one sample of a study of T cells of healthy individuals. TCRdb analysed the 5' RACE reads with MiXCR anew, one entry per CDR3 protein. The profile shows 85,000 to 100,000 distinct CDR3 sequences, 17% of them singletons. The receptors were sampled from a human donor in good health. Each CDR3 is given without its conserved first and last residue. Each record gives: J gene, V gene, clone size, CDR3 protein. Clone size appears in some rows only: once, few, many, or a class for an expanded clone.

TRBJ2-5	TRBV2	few	ASSPMVATGQY
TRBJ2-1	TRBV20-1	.	SPRGGGSERSSYNEQF
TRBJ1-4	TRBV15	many	ATSRDRWENEKLF
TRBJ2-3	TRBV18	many	ASSGTSGNTQY
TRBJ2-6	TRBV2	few	ASSGGGLT
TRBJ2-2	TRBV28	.	ASTILGLARNTGELF
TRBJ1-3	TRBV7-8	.	ATQGLDGNTIY
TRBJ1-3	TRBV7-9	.	ASGRRLPGDAIY
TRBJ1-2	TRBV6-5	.	ASRESGATNGYT
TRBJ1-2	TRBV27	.	ASRRTGRNGGYT
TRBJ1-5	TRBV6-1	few	ASSEALGPWGNQPQH
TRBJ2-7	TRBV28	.	ATGGGPGEQY
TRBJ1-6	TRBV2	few	ASSEAPAGTGSPLH
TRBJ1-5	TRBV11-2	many	ASSLDRTGAQH
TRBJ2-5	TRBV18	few	ASSPFEEETQY
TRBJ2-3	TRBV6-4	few	ASSDRAGGHDTQY
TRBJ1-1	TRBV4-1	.	ASSQDKASEAF
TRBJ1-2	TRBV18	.	ASSPPQGSYGYT
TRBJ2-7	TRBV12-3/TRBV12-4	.	ASRPGQTSYEQY
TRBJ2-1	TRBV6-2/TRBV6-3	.	ASSYRQGEANEQF
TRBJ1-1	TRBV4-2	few	ASSLNMLEAF
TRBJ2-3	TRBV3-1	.	ASSQDLEGLAGGTDTQY
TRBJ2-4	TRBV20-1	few	SARGHRDRGKNIQY
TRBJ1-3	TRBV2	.	ASSRDGNTIY
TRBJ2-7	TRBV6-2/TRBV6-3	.	ASSTDSYEQY
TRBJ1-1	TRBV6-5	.	ASRISRTYTEAF
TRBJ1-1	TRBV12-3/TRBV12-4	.	ASSFDYTEAF
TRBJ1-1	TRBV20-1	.	SARDGGANTEAF
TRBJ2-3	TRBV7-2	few	ASTLRPSGGAYLQY
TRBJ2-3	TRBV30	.	AWDRGLSTDTQY
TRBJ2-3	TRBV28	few	ASSLPPGLAGGSDTQY